This T cell receptor beta chain derives from a study of blood T cell repertoires in COVID-19. Looked up from germline, CDR1 is SGHAT and CDR2 is FQNNGV. This CDR3 is built from 14 residues. Trimming took 5 bases from V and 5 from J; bases not matched to a gene: 8. Libraries were prepared by immunoSEQ multiplex PCR; TCRdb keeps only in-frame clonotypes and omits some of them. The sample has roughly 72,000 clones, 82% seen once. This sequence was found in an elderly woman with acute or convalescent COVID-19. The chain has TRBV11-2 and TRBJ2-5; 7 bases agree with TRBD1. Sequencing input: peripheral blood. The CDR3 spells CASSTDRAEETQYF. As DNA, the CDR3 is TGTGCCAGCAGCACCGACAGGGCGGAGGAGACCCAGTACTTC.